The 25 T cell receptor beta chains given below trace back to one sample, sequenced in a study of cytomegalovirus exposure and HLA in healthy donors. In the PCR, 60 Vbeta and 13 Jbeta primers were used. This table comes from immunoSEQ multiplex PCR, and its TCRdb copy is limited to in-frame clones, with some not included. Here the sample spans 190,000 or so clones, approximately 85% being singletons. Sequenced: PBMCs. The receptors stem from a girl between 10 and 17 years old in good health and CMV-seropositive.

The CDR3 loop reads CASSFTSGGEQFF. The CDR3 nucleotides are TGTGCCAGCAGCTTCACTTCGGGGGGGGAGCAGTTCTTC. This rearrangement joins TRBV6-5 to TRBJ2-1; 8 positions agree with TRBD2. V lost 6 bases to trimming and J lost 10 bases; unmatched junction nucleotides: 8. Germline CDR1 is MNHEY and CDR2 is SVGAGI. The CDR3 is 13 amino acids.

This clone is a singleton in its sample. This rearrangement joins TRBV6-5 to TRBJ1-2, with no clear D. CDR3 length: 16 amino acids. Trimming stripped 0 bases from V and 0 bases from J, with 11 bases between. CDR1 is MNHEY, CDR2 SVGAGI, per germline. CDR3 loop: CASSYSGRASNYGYTF. The DNA of the CDR3 is TGTGCCAGCAGTTACTCCGGGAGGGCCTCTAACTATGGCTACACCTTC.

This rearrangement joins TRBV7-2 to TRBJ2-1; 9 nucleotides agree with TRBD2. With V trimmed by 2 bases and J by 7 bases, 6 bases remained unmatched. The CDR3 loop spans 15 amino acids. Germline CDR1 SGHTA, CDR2 FQGNSA. CDR3 sequence (DNA): TGTGCCAGCAGCTTAAGTCTAGCGGGGACGAATGAGCAGTTCTTC. This translates into CASSLSLAGTNEQFF.

In its sample, this clone was seen a few times. The chain carries TRBV6-6 and TRBJ2-2, with TRBD2 matching 13 bases. Losses at the gene ends were 6 bases for V and 6 bases for J; bases not matched to a gene: 4. The CDR3 length is 15 residues. CDR1 and CDR2 (germline): MNHNY, SVGAGI (reference sequence). Here the CDR3 DNA reads TGTGCCAGCAGACCCGGGACTAGCGGGGCCGGGGAGCTGTTTTTT. This gives the protein CASRPGTSGAGELFF.

The rearrangement links TRBV11-2 to TRBJ1-2; possibly TRBD1 for D (6 bases). The CDR3 sequence is 15 residues long. Germline-derived CDR1 and CDR2 are SGHAT and FQNNGV. V shed 1 base and J shed 3 bases, with 12 bases lying between them. The CDR3 region has the DNA TGTGCCAGCAGCTTAGGGAGGGGGGGCGACTATGGCTACACCTTC. Its translation is CASSLGRGGDYGYTF.

This chain links TRBV30 with TRBJ2-7, with TRBD2 matching over 7 bases. Germline V gives CDR1 GTSNPN, CDR2 SVGIG (reference sequence). The trim removed 4 bases at V and 4 bases at J, leaving 13 bases unmatched. This CDR3 is built from 15 residues. CDR3 DNA sequence: TGTGCCTGGACCACCGGGGGGAGGAAAGCTTACGAGCAGTACTTC. Translation gives CAWTTGGRKAYEQYF. Full variable domain (outside the CDR3, taken from reference TRBV30 and TRBJ2-7): SQTIHQWPATLVQPVGSPLSLECTVEGTSNPNLYWYRQAAGRGLQLLFYSVGIGQISSEVPQNLSASRPQDRQFILSSKKLLLSDSGFYLCAWTTGGRKAYEQYFGPGTRLTVT.

This chain connects TRBV5-1 to TRBJ2-1; the D is unclear. V was trimmed by 1 base and J by 7 bases, leaving 9 bases between them. CDR3 length equals 13 residues. Germline V lookup: CDR1 SGHRS, CDR2 YFSETQ. The CDR3 sequence: CASSLPGKNEQFF. The CDR3 DNA is TGCGCCAGCAGCTTGCCAGGAAAGAATGAGCAGTTCTTC.

This clone was seen only once. The rearrangement uses TRBV18 and TRBJ2-7; 9 bases agree with TRBD1. Trimming removed 3 bases from V and 4 bases from J; junction bases left unmatched: 7. Germline CDR1 reads KGHSH; CDR2 reads LQKENI. The CDR3 is 15 residues long. The CDR3 region has the DNA TGTGCCAGCTCACCCGCCGGGACAGGGTTGTACGAGCAGTACTTC. Translated, it gives CASSPAGTGLYEQYF.

This clone was seen only once. V and J are TRBV19 and TRBJ2-1; 8 nucleotides align to TRBD2. Looked up from germline, CDR1 is LNHDA and CDR2 is SQIVND (reference sequence). V lost 5 bases and J lost 8; bases outside the gene matches: 11. CDR3 length equals 15 residues. The CDR3 reads CASSPQSSGTDEQFF. The CDR3 DNA follows: TGTGCCAGTAGTCCCCAGAGTAGCGGGACCGATGAGCAGTTCTTC. Full variable domain (missing parts from reference TRBV19 and TRBJ2-1): DGGITQSPKYLFRKEGQNVTLSCEQNLNHDAMYWYRQDPGQGLRLIYYSQIVNDFQKGDIAEGYSVSREKKESFPLTVTSAQKNPTAFYLCASSPQSSGTDEQFFGPGTRLTVL.

The chain joins TRBV11-2 to TRBJ2-7, with 11 bases identical to TRBD2. Germline CDR1 and CDR2: SGHAT and FQNNGV. The CDR3 length is 15 residues. V shed 5 bases and J 2 bases; nucleotides not matched to a gene: 5. The CDR3 protein is CASSTTSGGTYEQYF. CDR3 DNA: TGTGCCAGCAGCACTACTAGCGGGGGTACCTACGAGCAGTACTTC. Filled out from reference TRBV11-2 and TRBJ2-7, the complete variable domain reads EAGVAQSPRYKIIEKRQSVAFWCNPISGHATLYWYQQILGQGPKLLIQFQNNGVVDDSQLPKDRFSAERLKGVDSTLKIQPAKLEDSAVYLCASSTTSGGTYEQYFGPGTRLTVT.

A word on this clone: The junction does not match germline at one end; this may be a read error. The chain joins TRBV7-8 to TRBJ2-3; a possible D gene is TRBD2 (6 bases). The CDR3 totals 15 residues. The germline V gene has CDR1 SGHVS and CDR2 FQNEAQ. The CDR3 DNA reads as TGTACCAGCAGACTAGGGAGAGTAGTCACAGATACGCAGTATTTT. This codes for CTSRLGRVVTDTQYF.

This chain joins TRBV10-3 and TRBJ1-5; D gene ambiguous. The germline V gene encodes CDR1 ENHRY and CDR2 SYGVKD. This CDR3 contains 16 residues. The ends were cut back, 3 bases at V and 0 bases at J, with 12 bases in the middle. The CDR3 reads CAISESGSNSNQPQHF. For the CDR3, the DNA is TGTGCCATCAGTGAATCCGGGTCGAATAGCAATCAGCCCCAGCATTTT.

The chain is built from TRBV18 and TRBJ1-5; tentative D call: TRBD1 (6 bases). The V gene's germline CDR1 is KGHSH and CDR2 LQKENI. V lost 2 bases and J lost 5, with 7 bases in between. The length of the CDR3 is 13 residues. The CDR3: CASSPSGDQPQHF. The CDR3 bases are TGTGCCAGCTCACCATCAGGGGATCAGCCCCAGCATTTT.

In this sample, this clone turned up once. This chain links TRBV6-5 with TRBJ1-1; no clear D. Germline CDR1 and CDR2: MNHEY and SVGAGI. CDR3 length equals 14 residues. V dropped 0 bases and J dropped 4 bases, with 9 bases sitting between them. CDR3 sequence (DNA): TGTGCCAGCAGTTACTCAGAGGGAACCACTGAAGCTTTCTTT. This codes for CASSYSEGTTEAFF.

This chain uses TRBV2 with TRBJ1-1, with no clear D. Trimming shortened V by 4 bases and J by 0 bases, and 9 bases separated the two germline ends. The germline V gene has CDR1 SNHLY and CDR2 FYNNEI. The CDR3 runs 14 residues. CDR3 sequence: CASSGQIMNTEAFF. The CDR3 DNA is TGTGCCAGCAGTGGTCAGATAATGAACACTGAAGCTTTCTTT.

This clone is a singleton in its sample. V usage is TRBV7-2 and J usage is TRBJ1-4; 9 bases fit TRBD1. CDR1 SGHTA and CDR2 FQGNSA come from the germline V gene. V gave up 5 bases and J gave up 4 bases; unmatched junction bases: 5. The CDR3 has 15 residues. This CDR3 reads CASSKSGQGNEKLFF. Written as DNA, the CDR3 is TGTGCCAGCAGCAAATCGGGACAGGGTAATGAAAAACTGTTTTTT.

The rearrangement links TRBV4-3 to TRBJ2-5; 11 bases align to TRBD2. The CDR3 contains 15 residues. Trimming removed 7 bases from V and 0 bases from J; junction bases left unmatched: 4. CDR1 and CDR2 (germline): LGHNA, YSLEER. CDR3 sequence reads: CASTRLAGNQETQYF. For the CDR3, the DNA is TGCGCCAGCACACGACTAGCGGGGAACCAAGAGACCCAGTACTTC.

The chain couples TRBV7-9 to TRBJ1-1; 7 positions agree with TRBD1. Trimming removed 4 bases from V and 1 base from J; junction bases left unmatched: 6. The CDR3 sequence is 15 residues long. Germline values: CDR1 SEHNR, CDR2 FQNEAQ (reference sequence). The CDR3 nucleotides read TGTGCCAGCAGCTCGCTCGGGACAGCGAACACTGAAGCTTTCTTT. Encoded protein: CASSSLGTANTEAFF.

This clone was seen a handful of times. The chain recombines TRBV10-2 with TRBJ2-5; TRBD1 is a possible D gene (6 bases). V lost 2 bases, J lost 5 bases, and 18 bases lay in between. This CDR3 region has 16 residues. Germline V lookup: CDR1 WSHSY, CDR2 SAAADI. The CDR3 region is CASSEPGSGVIETQYF. CDR3 sequence (DNA): TGCGCCAGCAGTGAGCCAGGGTCAGGGGTCATTGAGACCCAGTACTTC.

The J gene is TRBJ1-1, the V gene TRBV29-1; D unclear. This CDR3 has 12 residues. Trimming removed 4 bases from V and 0 bases from J, with 6 bases in between. The germline gives CDR1 SQVTM, CDR2 ANQGSEA. The CDR3 here is CSVVSVNTEAFF. The CDR3 DNA is TGCAGCGTTGTTTCGGTGAACACTGAAGCTTTCTTT.

This chain uses TRBV5-1 with TRBJ2-5; D unresolved. Trimming removed 4 bases from V and 5 bases from J, with 6 bases in between. The CDR3 contains 11 residues. CDR1 and CDR2 (germline): SGHRS, YFSETQ. CDR3 bases: TGCGCCAGCAGCCCCGGGGAGACCCAGTACTTC. Its translation: CASSPGETQYF.

V usage is TRBV6-5 and J usage is TRBJ1-5; 9 nucleotides align to TRBD1. V trimming: 6 bases; J trimming: 7 bases; junction bases outside the gene matches: 7. Germline CDR1 reads MNHEY; CDR2 reads SVGAGI. The CDR3 has 14 amino acids. The CDR3 loop is CASSETGGSQPQHF. The DNA of the CDR3 is TGTGCCAGCAGCGAGACAGGGGGGAGCCAGCCCCAGCATTTT.

V is TRBV25-1 and J is TRBJ1-2, with 8 bases identical to TRBD1. CDR1 MGHDK and CDR2 SYGVNS come from the germline V gene. V shed 4 bases, J shed 7 bases, and the junction held 8 bases outside the gene matches. This CDR3 is 14 amino acids long. The CDR3 nucleotides read TGTGCCAGCAGTGCCGGGACAGGCACCCTTGGCTACACCTTC. Its protein product is CASSAGTGTLGYTF.

This chain connects TRBV28 to TRBJ1-2; 7 positions agree with TRBD1. CDR1 is MDHEN, CDR2 SYDVKM, per germline. The CDR3 has 13 residues. The V and J ends lost 6 bases and 7 bases, in that order; junction bases with no gene match: 8. This CDR3 reads CASSLDRVSGYTF. The CDR3 coding sequence is TGTGCCAGCAGCCTAGACAGGGTTAGTGGCTACACCTTC.

A single count supports this clone. The rearrangement links TRBV5-6 to TRBJ2-1; D not resolved. The V gene's germline CDR1 is SGHDT and CDR2 YYEEEE. This CDR3 region has 14 residues. Trimming removed 0 bases at V and 2 bases at J, with 6 bases between. CDR3 DNA: TGTGCCAGCAGCTTGGAACAGACCTACAATGAGCAGTTCTTC. This codes for CASSLEQTYNEQFF.